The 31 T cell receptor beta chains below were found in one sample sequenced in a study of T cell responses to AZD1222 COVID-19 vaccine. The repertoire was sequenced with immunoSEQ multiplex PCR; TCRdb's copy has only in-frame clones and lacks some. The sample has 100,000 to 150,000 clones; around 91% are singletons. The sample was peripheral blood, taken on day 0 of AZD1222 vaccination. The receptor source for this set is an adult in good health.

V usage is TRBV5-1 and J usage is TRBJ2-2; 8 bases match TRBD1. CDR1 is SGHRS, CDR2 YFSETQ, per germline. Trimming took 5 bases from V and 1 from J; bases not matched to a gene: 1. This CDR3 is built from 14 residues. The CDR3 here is CASRGQGNTGELFF. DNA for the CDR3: TGCGCCAGCAGAGGACAGGGGAACACCGGGGAGCTGTTTTTT.

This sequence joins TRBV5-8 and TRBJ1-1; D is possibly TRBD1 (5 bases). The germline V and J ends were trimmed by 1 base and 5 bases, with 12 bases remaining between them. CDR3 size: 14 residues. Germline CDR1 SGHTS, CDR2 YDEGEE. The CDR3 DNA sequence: TGTGCCAGCAGCTTGAGGTGGGGGGGGACTGAAGCTTTCTTT. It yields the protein CASSLRWGGTEAFF. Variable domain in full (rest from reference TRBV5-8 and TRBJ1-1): EAGVTQSPTHLIKTRGQQATLRCSPISGHTSVYWYQQALGLGLQFLLWYDEGEERNRGNFPPRFSGRQFPNYSSELNVNALELEDSALYLCASSLRWGGTEAFFGQGTRLTVV.

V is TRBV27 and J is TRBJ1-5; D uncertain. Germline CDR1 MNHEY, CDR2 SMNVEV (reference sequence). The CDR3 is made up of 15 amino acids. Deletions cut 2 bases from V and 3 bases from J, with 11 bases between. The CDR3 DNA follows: TGTGCCAGCAGTTTACTTTTTGACCTCAATCAGCCCCAGCATTTT. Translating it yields CASSLLFDLNQPQHF.

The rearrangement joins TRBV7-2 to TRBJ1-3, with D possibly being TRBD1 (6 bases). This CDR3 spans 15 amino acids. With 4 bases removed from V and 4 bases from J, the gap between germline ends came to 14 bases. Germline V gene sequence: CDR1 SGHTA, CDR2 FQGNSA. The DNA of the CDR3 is TGTGCCAGCAGCTATACGGGGGGCGGCGGAAACACCATATATTTT. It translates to CASSYTGGGGNTIYF.

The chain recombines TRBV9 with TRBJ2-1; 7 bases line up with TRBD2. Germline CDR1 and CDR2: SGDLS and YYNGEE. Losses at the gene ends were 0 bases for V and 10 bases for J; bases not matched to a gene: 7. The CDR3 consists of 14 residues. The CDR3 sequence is CASSVGLAVGEQFF. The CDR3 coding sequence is TGTGCCAGCAGCGTAGGGCTAGCGGTCGGGGAGCAGTTCTTC.

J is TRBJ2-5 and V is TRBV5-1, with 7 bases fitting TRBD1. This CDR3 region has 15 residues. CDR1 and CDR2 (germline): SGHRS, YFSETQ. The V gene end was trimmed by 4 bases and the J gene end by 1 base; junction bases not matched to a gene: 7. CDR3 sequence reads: CASSPWTGPQETQYF. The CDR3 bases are TGCGCCAGCAGCCCCTGGACAGGCCCCCAAGAGACCCAGTACTTC.

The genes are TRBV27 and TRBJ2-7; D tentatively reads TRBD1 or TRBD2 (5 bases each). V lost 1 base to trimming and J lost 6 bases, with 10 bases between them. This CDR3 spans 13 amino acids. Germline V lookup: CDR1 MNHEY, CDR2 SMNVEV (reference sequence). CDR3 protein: CASSLYRTREQYF. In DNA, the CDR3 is TGTGCCAGCAGTTTATACAGGACTCGCGAGCAGTACTTC.

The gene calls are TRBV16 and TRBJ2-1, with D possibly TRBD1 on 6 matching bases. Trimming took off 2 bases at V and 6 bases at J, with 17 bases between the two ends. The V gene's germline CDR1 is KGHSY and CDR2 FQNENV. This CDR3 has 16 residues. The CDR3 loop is CASSQLSQGLGNEQFF. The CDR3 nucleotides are TGTGCCAGCAGCCAACTTTCACAGGGCCTAGGCAATGAGCAGTTCTTC.

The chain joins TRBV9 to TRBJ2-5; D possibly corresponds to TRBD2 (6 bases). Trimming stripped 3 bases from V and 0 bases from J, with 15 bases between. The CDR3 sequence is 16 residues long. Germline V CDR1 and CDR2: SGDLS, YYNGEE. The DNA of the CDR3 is TGTGCCAGCAGCGCGGCGGGGTTTGGGTACCAAGAGACCCAGTACTTC. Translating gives CASSAAGFGYQETQYF.

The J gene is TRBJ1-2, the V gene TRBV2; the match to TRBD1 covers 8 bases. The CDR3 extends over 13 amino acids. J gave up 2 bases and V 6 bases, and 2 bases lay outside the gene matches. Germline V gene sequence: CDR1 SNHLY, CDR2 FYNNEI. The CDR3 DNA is TGTGCCAGCAGGGACAGGGTAAACTATGGCTACACCTTC. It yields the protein CASRDRVNYGYTF.

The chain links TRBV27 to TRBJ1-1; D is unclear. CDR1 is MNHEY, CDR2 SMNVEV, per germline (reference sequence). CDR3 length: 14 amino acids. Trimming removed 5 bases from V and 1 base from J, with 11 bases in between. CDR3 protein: CASSPWTENTEAFF. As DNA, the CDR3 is TGTGCCAGCAGTCCATGGACGGAGAACACTGAAGCTTTCTTT.

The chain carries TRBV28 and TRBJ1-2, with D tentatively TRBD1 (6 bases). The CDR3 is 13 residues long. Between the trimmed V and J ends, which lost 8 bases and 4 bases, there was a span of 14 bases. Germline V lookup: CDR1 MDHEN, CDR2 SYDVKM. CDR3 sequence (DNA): TGTGCCAGCGGGGCTGGGGGCGGCTATGGCTACACCTTC. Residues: CASGAGGGYGYTF.

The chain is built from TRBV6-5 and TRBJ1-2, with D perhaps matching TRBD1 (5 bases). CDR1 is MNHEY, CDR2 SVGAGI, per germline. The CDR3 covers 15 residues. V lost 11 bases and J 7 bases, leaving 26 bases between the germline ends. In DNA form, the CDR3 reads TGTGCCGGCTTTGGTATACAGGAGCGTAGGGGTGGCTACACCTTC. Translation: CAGFGIQERRGGYTF.

As DNA, the CDR3 is TGTGCCACCAGTGGGGAGACAGGGTTCCACTCTGGAAACACCATATATTTT. The encoded protein is CATSGETGFHSGNTIYF. This chain connects TRBV24-1 to TRBJ1-3; 7 nucleotides line up with TRBD1. Unmatched junction bases numbered 9, after V lost 5 bases and J lost 0 bases. The CDR3 is made up of 17 amino acids. Germline CDR1 and CDR2: KGHDR and SFDVKD.

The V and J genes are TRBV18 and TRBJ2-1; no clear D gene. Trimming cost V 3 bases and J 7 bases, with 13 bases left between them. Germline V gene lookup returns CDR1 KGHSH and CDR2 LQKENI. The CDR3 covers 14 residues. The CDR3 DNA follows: TGTGCCAGCTCACCGGTGGGAAAGGAAAATGAGCAGTTCTTC. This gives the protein CASSPVGKENEQFF.

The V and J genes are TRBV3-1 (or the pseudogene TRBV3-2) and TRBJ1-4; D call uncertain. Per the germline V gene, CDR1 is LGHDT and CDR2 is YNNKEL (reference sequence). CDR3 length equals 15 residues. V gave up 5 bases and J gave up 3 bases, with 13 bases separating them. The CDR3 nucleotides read TGTGCCAGCAGCTACCGGACGGCATCTAATGAAAAACTGTTTTTT. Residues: CASSYRTASNEKLFF.

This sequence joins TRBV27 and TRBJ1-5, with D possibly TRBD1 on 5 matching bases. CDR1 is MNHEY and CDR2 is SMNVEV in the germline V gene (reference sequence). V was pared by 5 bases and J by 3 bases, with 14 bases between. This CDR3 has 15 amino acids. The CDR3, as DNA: TGTGCCAGCAGTCAGGGACTCGCTAACAATCAGCCCCAGCATTTT. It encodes CASSQGLANNQPQHF.

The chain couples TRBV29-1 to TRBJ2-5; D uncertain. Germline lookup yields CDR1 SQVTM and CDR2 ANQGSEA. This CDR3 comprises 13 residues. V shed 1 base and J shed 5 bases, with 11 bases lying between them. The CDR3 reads CSVEGEEWETQYF. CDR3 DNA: TGCAGCGTTGAAGGTGAAGAGTGGGAGACCCAGTACTTC.

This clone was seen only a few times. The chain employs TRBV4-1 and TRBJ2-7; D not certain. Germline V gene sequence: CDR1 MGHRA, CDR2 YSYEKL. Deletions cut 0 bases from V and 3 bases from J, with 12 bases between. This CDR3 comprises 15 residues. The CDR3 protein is CASSQDPTGYYEQYF. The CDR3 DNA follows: TGCGCCAGCAGCCAAGATCCCACGGGTTACTACGAGCAGTACTTC.

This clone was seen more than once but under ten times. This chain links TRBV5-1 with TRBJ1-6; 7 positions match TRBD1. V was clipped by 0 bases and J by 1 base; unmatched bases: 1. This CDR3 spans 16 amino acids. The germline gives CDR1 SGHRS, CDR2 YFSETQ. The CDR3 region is CASSLGGQSYNSPLHF. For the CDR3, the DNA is TGCGCCAGCAGCTTGGGGGGACAGTCCTATAATTCACCCCTCCACTTT.

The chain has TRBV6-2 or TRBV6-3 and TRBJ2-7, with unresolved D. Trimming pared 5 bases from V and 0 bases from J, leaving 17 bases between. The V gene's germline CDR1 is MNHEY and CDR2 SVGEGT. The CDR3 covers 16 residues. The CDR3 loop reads CASSQTPRSGSYEQYV. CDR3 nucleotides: TGTGCCAGCAGTCAAACTCCCAGATCTGGCTCCTACGAGCAGTACGTC.

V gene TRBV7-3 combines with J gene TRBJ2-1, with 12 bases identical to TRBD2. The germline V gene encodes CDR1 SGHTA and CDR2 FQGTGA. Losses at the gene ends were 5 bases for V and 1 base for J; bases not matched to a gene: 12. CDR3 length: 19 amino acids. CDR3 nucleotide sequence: TGTGCCAGCAGCGCCTCTAGCGGGGGGGCCGGTGAGTCCTACAATGAGCAGTTCTTC. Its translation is CASSASSGGAGESYNEQFF.

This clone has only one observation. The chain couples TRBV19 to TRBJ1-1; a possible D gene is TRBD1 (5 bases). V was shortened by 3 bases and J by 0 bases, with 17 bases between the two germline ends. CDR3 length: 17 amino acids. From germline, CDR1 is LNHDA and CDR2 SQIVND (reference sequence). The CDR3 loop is CASSIPPGRLMNTEAFF. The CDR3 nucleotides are TGTGCCAGTAGTATCCCTCCAGGGCGGCTTATGAACACTGAAGCTTTCTTT.

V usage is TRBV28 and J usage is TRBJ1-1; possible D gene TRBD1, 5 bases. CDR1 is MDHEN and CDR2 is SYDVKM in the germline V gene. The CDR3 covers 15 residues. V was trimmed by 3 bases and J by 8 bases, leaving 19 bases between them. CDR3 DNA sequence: TGTGCCAGCAGTTTGGCAGGGACCTCAAGCGTAGAAGCTTTCTTT. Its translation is CASSLAGTSSVEAFF.

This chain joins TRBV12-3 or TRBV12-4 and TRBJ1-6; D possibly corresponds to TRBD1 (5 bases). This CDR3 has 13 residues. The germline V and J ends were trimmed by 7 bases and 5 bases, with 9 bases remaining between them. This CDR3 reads CASKQVDNSPLHF. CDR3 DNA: TGTGCCAGCAAACAGGTCGATAATTCACCCCTCCACTTT.

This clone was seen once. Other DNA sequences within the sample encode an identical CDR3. The DNA for the CDR3 is TGTGCCAGCTCGCCCGGGCCTAACACCGGGGAGCTGTTTTTT. Encoded protein: CASSPGPNTGELFF. The rearrangement joins TRBV18 to TRBJ2-2; no definite D call. Germline V gene lookup returns CDR1 KGHSH and CDR2 LQKENI. Trimming pared 6 bases from V and 2 bases from J, leaving 10 bases between. The CDR3 totals 14 residues.

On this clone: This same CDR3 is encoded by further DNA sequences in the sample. This CDR3 reads CASSADRGYGYTF. CDR3 DNA: TGCGCCAGCAGCGCGGACAGGGGTTATGGCTACACCTTC. The chain joins TRBV5-1 to TRBJ1-2, with 9 bases that match TRBD1. The CDR3 has 13 residues. Unmatched junction bases numbered 3, after V lost 4 bases and J lost 5 bases. Germline V gene data show CDR1 as SGHRS and CDR2 as YFSETQ.

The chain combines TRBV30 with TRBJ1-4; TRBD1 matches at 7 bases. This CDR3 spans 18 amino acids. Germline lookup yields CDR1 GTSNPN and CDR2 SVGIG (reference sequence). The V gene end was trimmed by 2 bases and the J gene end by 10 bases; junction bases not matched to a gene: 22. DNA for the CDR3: TGTGCCTGGAGTCTCCAGGACAGGAAGGGAGGAAAGGTGGGAAAACTGTTTTTT. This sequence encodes CAWSLQDRKGGKVGKLFF.

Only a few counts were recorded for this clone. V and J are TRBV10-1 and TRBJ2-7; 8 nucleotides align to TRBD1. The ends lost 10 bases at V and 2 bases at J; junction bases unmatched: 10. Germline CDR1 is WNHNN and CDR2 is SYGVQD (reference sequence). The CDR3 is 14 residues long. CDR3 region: CAIANQGAPYEQYF. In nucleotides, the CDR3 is TGCGCCATCGCTAACCAGGGGGCCCCCTACGAGCAGTACTTC.

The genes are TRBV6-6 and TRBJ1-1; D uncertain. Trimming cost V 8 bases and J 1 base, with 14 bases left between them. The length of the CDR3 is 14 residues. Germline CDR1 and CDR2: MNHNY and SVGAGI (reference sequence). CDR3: CASHARYPNTEAFF. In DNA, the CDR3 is TGTGCCAGCCACGCGCGGTATCCGAACACTGAAGCTTTCTTT.

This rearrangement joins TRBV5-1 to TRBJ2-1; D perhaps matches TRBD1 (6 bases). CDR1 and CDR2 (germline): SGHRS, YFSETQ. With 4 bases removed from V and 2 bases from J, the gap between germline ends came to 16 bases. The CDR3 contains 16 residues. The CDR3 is CASSPWGRLTYNEQFF. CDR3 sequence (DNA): TGCGCCAGCAGCCCCTGGGGGCGTCTCACCTACAATGAGCAGTTCTTC.